This TCR beta chain originates from a study of OX40 agonist ivuxolimab in advanced cancers. Concerning the study at large: The costimulatory receptor OX40 (CD134) was targeted by ivuxolimab, a fully human IgG2 agonistic monoclonal antibody. The paper reports the monotherapy dose-escalation portion (N of about 50 patients) of the phase I ivuxolimab trial. In the dose-escalation cohort, around 80% of patients were male, and the mean age was 60 years with a range of about 20 to 79. Intravenous ivuxolimab was administered to patients every 2 weeks at six dose levels: 0.01, 0.1, 0.3, 1.5, 3 and 10 mg/kg. Of the approximately 54 patients in dose escalation, 19 had hepatocellular carcinoma, approximately 15 had melanoma, 9 had renal cell carcinoma and 9 had head and neck cancer. Patients were allowed to have had prior anti-PD-1, anti-PD-L1 or anti-CTLA-4 therapy, and roughly 40% of the dose-escalation patients had previously received checkpoint inhibitors. Partial responses occurred in three dose-escalation patients, of whom one had hepatocellular carcinoma and two had cutaneous melanoma. Peripheral TCRbeta sequencing was intended to test whether TCR sequence diversity was altered and clonal T-cell expansion was caused by ivuxolimab. General conclusions and limits of the study: Low levels of normalized T-cell clonal expansion were also shown by some nonresponding patients. In the 0.1-3.0 mg/kg groups, partial responders had among the lowest normalized peripheral clonal expansion, particularly in CD8+ T cells. At doses from 0.1 to 3.0 mg/kg, clonal expansion was seen in both CD4+ and CD8+ blood T cells between baseline and week 6. The antigen specificity of the peripheral T cells that underwent clonal expansion was not determined. After ivuxolimab, more expanded clones were found on average in CD8+ T cells than in CD4+ T cells.

The trial excluded patients who had a history of autoimmune disease or were on systemic immunosuppression. Peripheral blood for TCR sequencing was collected from all dose cohorts at baseline, on cycle 4 day 1, and on cycle 7 day 1. The samples were taken from a phase I, first-in-human, multicenter, open-label dose-escalation trial of ivuxolimab. The trial enrolled adults with locally advanced or metastatic head and neck squamous cell, hepatocellular, melanoma or renal cell carcinoma. Before TCR sequencing, CD4+ and CD8+ T cells were separately sorted from peripheral blood. For sequencing of the TCRbeta CDR3 region, genomic DNA was extracted from the sorted cells. The immunoSEQ Assay was used to sequence the TCRbeta CDR3 regions. TCRdb carries this immuneACCESS record with in-frame sequences only. Its versions omit some clonotypes, under half of them owing to an unresolved V gene in the studies checked, with the rest unexplained. The sample profile shows about 120,000 clones; 80% to 90% of them were found once. About 0.55% of the sample lies in the top ten.

The CDR3 covers 13 residues, taking in both the cysteine and the phenylalanine. Only CDR3 DNA is held: 39 bases, read in frame from base 1. The V and J ends are trimmed by 0 bases and 4 bases, leaving 9 bases between them. According to the germline V gene (reference sequence), CDR1 reads GTSNPN and CDR2 reads SVGIG. On this clone: This receptor's antigen is unknown. It has no much larger one-base neighbor in the sample; base qualities were not kept.

The V gene is TRBV30 and the J gene is TRBJ1-2; the D gene cannot be resolved reliably. The receptor was derived from an adult with an advanced solid tumor such as melanoma, head and neck, liver or kidney cancer. Sample: CD4+ or CD8+ T cells sorted from blood, taken in a trial of the OX40 agonist ivuxolimab. Read as DNA, the sequence is TGTGCCTGGAGTGTTGGGCCAGTCTATGGCTACACCTTC. It translates to CAWSVGPVYGYTF.